Following are 13 T cell receptor beta chains from one sample sequenced in a study of T-cell memory formation after mild COVID-19. TCRdb passed the 5' RACE reads through MiXCR, listing each CDR3 protein once. The table lists approximately 100,000 distinct CDR3 sequences, around 10% of them singletons, with more than 35% in the top ten. Sequencing was done on a sample of PBMCs or a T cell subset sorted from them (not recorded which). Receptors were obtained from a man between 18 and 35 years old who had mild COVID-19 (a few samples of this study predate the infection). Cell type and time point are not known.

In this sample, this clonotype turned up a few times. The chain joins TRBV7-2 to TRBJ1-2; D gene ambiguous. Germline CDR1 reads SGHTA; CDR2 reads FQGNSA. With 7 bases removed from V and 7 bases from J, the gap between germline ends came to 16 bases. CDR3 length: 13 amino acids. CDR3 DNA: TGTGCCAGCACCCCGCCGGGAGAGCGTGGCTACACCTTC. This gives the protein CASTPPGERGYTF. The full variable domain, completed using reference TRBV7-2 and TRBJ1-2, is GAGVSQSPSNKVTEKGKDVELRCDPISGHTALYWYRQSLGQGLEFLIYFQGNSAPDKSGLPSDRFSAERTGGSVSTLTIQRTQQEDSAVYLCASTPPGERGYTFGSGTRLTVV.

V usage is TRBV27 and J usage is TRBJ2-3; TRBD2 matches 8 bases. Unmatched junction bases numbered 15, after V lost 11 bases and J lost 5 bases. CDR1 is MNHEY and CDR2 is SMNVEV in the germline V gene (reference sequence). This CDR3 has 15 residues. CDR3 loop: CASGRGVTRIDTQYF. The DNA of the CDR3 is TGTGCCTCTGGGCGGGGGGTGACCAGGATAGATACGCAGTATTTT.

The chain employs TRBV7-9 and TRBJ2-1; possible D gene TRBD2, 7 bases. Germline lookup yields CDR1 SEHNR and CDR2 FQNEAQ (reference sequence). CDR3 length: 15 amino acids. The ends were cut back, 4 bases at V and 2 bases at J, with 12 bases in the middle. CDR3 protein: CASSSPGGPYNEQFF. The CDR3 region has the DNA TGTGCCAGCAGCTCCCCGGGGGGCCCCTACAATGAGCAGTTCTTC.

The chain couples TRBV29-1 to TRBJ2-1; D is possibly TRBD1 (5 bases). The V gene's germline CDR1 is SQVTM and CDR2 ANQGSEA. The CDR3 consists of 17 residues. V lost 7 bases and J lost 0, with 22 bases in between. CDR3 bases: TGCAGCGCCGACGAAAGTCCCCTCCAGGGCTCCTACAATGAGCAGTTCTTC. It specifies CSADESPLQGSYNEQFF.

This clonotype was detected once. This sequence joins TRBV6-5 and TRBJ2-5; 9 bases are a match to TRBD1. J was trimmed by 1 base and V by 7 bases; bases with no gene match: 7. The germline CDR1 and CDR2 sequences are MNHEY and SVGAGI. The CDR3 spans 15 residues. CDR3 bases: TGTGCCAGCACCCTAGGGACAGGGATCCAAGAGACCCAGTACTTC. This translates into CASTLGTGIQETQYF.

V and J are TRBV4-2 and TRBJ2-2; possible D gene TRBD2, 6 bases. This CDR3 contains 16 residues. Trimming left V 5 bases short and J 4 bases short, with 17 bases between. CDR1 and CDR2 from the germline V gene are LGHNA and YNFKEQ. The CDR3 loop is CASSSGDGDGTGELFF. The CDR3 DNA follows: TGTGCCAGCAGCTCGGGGGACGGAGATGGCACCGGGGAGCTGTTTTTT.

The chain has TRBV7-6 and TRBJ2-1; D may be TRBD2 (6 bases). The end of the DNA is better explained by TRBJ2-5, so the J call may be wrong. Germline V gene lookup returns CDR1 SGHVS and CDR2 FNYEAQ. This CDR3 is built from 14 residues. The CDR3 DNA sequence: TGTGCCAGCAGCTTAACGGGAGTTGGAGAGACCCAGTACTTC. Residues: CASSLTGVGETQYF.

This clonotype was counted between two and nine times. The J gene is TRBJ2-3, the V gene TRBV28, with 9 positions matching TRBD2. Germline V gene sequence: CDR1 MDHEN, CDR2 SYDVKM. V lost 5 bases to trimming and J lost 6 bases; unmatched junction nucleotides: 9. The CDR3 has 15 amino acids. The CDR3 sequence: CASSIGTSNHDTQYF. The CDR3 bases are TGTGCCAGCAGTATCGGGACTAGCAATCATGATACGCAGTATTTT.

This clonotype appeared a few times. The chain combines TRBV12-3 or TRBV12-4 with TRBJ2-5; TRBD2 might be the D (7 bases). The length of the CDR3 is 16 residues. Trimming removed 3 bases at V and 4 bases at J, with 18 bases between. Here the CDR3 reads CASSFGGLLRGETQYF. The CDR3 DNA reads TGTGCCAGCAGTTTCGGGGGGCTTCTGAGGGGAGAGACCCAGTACTTC.

Ten or more counts support this clonotype. This chain links TRBV4-1 with TRBJ2-1; possible D gene TRBD1, 6 bases. The CDR3 covers 16 residues. The germline gives CDR1 MGHRA, CDR2 YSYEKL. The ends were cut back, 1 base at V and 8 bases at J, with 18 bases in the middle. CDR3 nucleotide sequence: TGCGCCAGCAGCCAAGTCGATGGGGGCCGGGGCGATGAGCAGTTCTTC. Encoded protein: CASSQVDGGRGDEQFF.

This clonotype was observed at least ten times. The chain uses TRBV20-1 and TRBJ2-7; D unclear. The CDR3 is 13 residues long. Deletions cut 0 bases from V and 1 base from J, with 7 bases between. Germline values: CDR1 DFQATT, CDR2 SNEGSKA (reference sequence). The CDR3 bases are TGCAGTGCTAGAGACATAGAGTCCTACGAGCAGTACTTC. This sequence encodes CSARDIESYEQYF.

This clonotype occurred a few times. The rearrangement links TRBV9 to TRBJ2-5, with D maybe TRBD2 (5 bases). Trimming removed 4 bases from V and 5 bases from J, with 21 bases in between. Germline loops: CDR1 SGDLS, CDR2 YYNGEE. The CDR3 is 16 residues long. The CDR3 is CASSSRLASGDETQYF. DNA for the CDR3: TGTGCCAGCAGCTCCCGCCTCGCCTCCGGGGATGAGACCCAGTACTTC.

This clonotype was counted ten times or more. This chain joins TRBV6-2 or TRBV6-3 and TRBJ2-7; TRBD1 is a possible D gene (5 bases). The CDR3 is 13 residues long. V gave up 6 bases and J gave up 2 bases, with 11 bases separating them. Germline lookup yields CDR1 MNHEY and CDR2 SVGEGT. The CDR3 DNA sequence: TGTGCCAGCAGCCTTTACAGGACCTACGAGCAGTACGTC. This gives the protein CASSLYRTYEQYV.